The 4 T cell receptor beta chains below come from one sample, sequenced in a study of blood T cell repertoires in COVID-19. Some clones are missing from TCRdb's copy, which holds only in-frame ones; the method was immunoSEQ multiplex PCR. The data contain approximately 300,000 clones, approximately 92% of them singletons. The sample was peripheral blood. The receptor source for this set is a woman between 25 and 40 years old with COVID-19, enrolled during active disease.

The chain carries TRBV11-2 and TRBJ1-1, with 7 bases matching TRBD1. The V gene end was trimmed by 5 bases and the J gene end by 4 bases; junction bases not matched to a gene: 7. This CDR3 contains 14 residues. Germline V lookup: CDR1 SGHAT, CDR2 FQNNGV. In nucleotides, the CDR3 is TGTGCCAGCAGCGCCCCGGGACAGCTCACTGAAGCTTTCTTT. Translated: CASSAPGQLTEAFF. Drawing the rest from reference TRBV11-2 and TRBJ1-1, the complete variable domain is EAGVAQSPRYKIIEKRQSVAFWCNPISGHATLYWYQQILGQGPKLLIQFQNNGVVDDSQLPKDRFSAERLKGVDSTLKIQPAKLEDSAVYLCASSAPGQLTEAFFGQGTRLTVV.

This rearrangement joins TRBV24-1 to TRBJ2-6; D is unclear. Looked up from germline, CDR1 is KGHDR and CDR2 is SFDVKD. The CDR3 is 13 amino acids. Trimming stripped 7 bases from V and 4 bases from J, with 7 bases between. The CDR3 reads CATSSPGANVLTF. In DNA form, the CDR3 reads TGTGCCACCAGCAGTCCCGGGGCCAACGTCCTGACTTTC.

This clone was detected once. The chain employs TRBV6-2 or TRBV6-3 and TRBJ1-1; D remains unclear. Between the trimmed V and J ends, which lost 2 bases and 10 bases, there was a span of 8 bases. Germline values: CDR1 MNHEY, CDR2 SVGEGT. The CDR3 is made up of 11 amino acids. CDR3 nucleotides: TGTGCCAGCAGTTACGCGGGCCCAGCTTTCTTT. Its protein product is CASSYAGPAFF.

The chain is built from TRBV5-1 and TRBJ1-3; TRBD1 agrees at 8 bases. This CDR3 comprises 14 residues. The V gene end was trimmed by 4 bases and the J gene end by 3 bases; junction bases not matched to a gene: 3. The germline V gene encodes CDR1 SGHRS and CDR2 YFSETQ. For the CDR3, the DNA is TGCGCCAGCAGCGTACAGGGGGGTGGAAACACCATATATTTT. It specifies CASSVQGGGNTIYF.